This T cell receptor (beta chain) was sequenced during a study of T cell responses to AZD1222 COVID-19 vaccine. Study-wide points: Nearly half of unique spike-specific TCRs reportedly avoided B.1.351 and B.1.1.7 mutated regions. Donors in the cohort were predominantly white British and more often female, and clonal diversity was possibly underestimated.

Sequencing was performed with immunoSEQ multiplex PCR; in TCRdb, only in-frame clones are kept and a portion is missing. The sample has about 210,000 clones, roughly 94% seen once. Germline loops: CDR1 SGHNT, CDR2 YYREEE (reference sequence). V was clipped by 5 bases and J by 4 bases, with 9 bases between them. The length of the CDR3 is 12 residues. Remarks on this clone: The antigen remains unidentified.

The specimen was peripheral blood, collected 28 days after the second dose of the MenACWY control vaccine. This receptor was identified in an adult who received the MenACWY meningococcal vaccine as a control. This chain connects TRBV5-4 to TRBJ1-1; D is unresolved. The CDR3 sequence is CASSPSGTEAFF. Here the CDR3 DNA reads TGTGCCAGCAGTCCCTCGGGCACTGAAGCTTTCTTT.